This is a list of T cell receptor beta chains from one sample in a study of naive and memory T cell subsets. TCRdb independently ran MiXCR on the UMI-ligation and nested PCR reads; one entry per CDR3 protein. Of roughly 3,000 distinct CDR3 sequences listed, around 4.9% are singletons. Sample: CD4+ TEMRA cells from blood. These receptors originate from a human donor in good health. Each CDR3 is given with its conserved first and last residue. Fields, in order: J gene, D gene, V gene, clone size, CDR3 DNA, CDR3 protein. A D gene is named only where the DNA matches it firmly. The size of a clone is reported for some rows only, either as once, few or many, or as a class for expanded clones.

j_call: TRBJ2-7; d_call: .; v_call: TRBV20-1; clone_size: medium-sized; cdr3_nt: TGCAGTGCAGGGGACACCACCTACGAGCAGTACTTC; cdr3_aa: CSAGDTTYEQYF
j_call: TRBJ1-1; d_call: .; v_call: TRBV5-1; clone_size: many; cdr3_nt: TGCGCCAGCAGCTTGGAAGTGAACACTGAAGCTTTCTTT; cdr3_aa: CASSLEVNTEAFF
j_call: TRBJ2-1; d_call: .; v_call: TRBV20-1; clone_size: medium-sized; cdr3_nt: TGCAGTGCTTTCCGGGGAGCCTACAATGAGCAGTTCTTC; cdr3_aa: CSAFRGAYNEQFF
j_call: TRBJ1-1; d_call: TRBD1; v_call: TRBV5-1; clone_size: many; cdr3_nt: TGCGCCAGCAGCCTGCCCGACAGGGGCCTTAACACTGAAGCTTTCTTT; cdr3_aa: CASSLPDRGLNTEAFF
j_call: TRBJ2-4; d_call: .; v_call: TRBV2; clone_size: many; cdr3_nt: TGTGCCAGCAGGGACCCCGGGACAGCCAAAAACATTCAGTACTTC; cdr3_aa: CASRDPGTAKNIQYF
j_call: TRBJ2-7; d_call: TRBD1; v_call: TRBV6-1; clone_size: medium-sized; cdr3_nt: TGTGCCAGCAGTCGAACGACAGGGGACTACGAGCAGTACTTC; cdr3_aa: CASSRTTGDYEQYF
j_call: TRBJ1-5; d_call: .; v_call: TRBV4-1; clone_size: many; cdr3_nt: TGCGCCAGCAGCCAACTAACATCAGGGGCACGCCAGCCCCAGCATTTT; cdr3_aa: CASSQLTSGARQPQHF
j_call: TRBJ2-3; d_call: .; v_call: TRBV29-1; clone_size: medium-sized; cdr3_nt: TGCAGCGGGTTAACAGATACGCAGTATTTT; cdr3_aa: CSGLTDTQYF
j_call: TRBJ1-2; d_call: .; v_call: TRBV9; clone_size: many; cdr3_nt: TGTGCCAGCAGCGTAGCGACACGTTATGGCTACACCTTC; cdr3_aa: CASSVATRYGYTF
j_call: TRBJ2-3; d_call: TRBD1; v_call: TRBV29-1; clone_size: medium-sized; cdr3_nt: TGCAGCGTTGGTAGCAGGGGGACAGATACGCAGTATTTT; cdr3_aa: CSVGSRGTDTQYF
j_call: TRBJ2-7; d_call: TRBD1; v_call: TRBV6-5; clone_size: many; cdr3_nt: TGTGCCAGCAGTGGCGGGGACAGGGTCCCCGAGCAGTACTTC; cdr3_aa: CASSGGDRVPEQYF
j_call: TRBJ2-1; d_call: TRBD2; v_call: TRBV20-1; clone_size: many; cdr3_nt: TGCAGTGCTAGAGAGCTCGGACTAGTAGGTCCCTACAATGAGCAGTTCTTC; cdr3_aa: CSARELGLVGPYNEQFF
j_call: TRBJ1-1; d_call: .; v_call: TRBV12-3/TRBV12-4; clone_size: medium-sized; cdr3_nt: TGTGCCAGCAGTTTGCAACATCAGAACACTGAAGCTTTCTTT; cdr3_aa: CASSLQHQNTEAFF
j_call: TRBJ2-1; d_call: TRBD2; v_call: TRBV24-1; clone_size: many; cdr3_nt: TGTGCCACCAGTGATTCAAGTAGCGGGAGGCTCTTCAATGAGCAGTTCTTC; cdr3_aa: CATSDSSSGRLFNEQFF
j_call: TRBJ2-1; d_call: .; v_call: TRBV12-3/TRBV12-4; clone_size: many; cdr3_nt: TGTGCCAGCAGTTTGGCAATGGGCAATGAGCAGTTCTTC; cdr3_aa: CASSLAMGNEQFF
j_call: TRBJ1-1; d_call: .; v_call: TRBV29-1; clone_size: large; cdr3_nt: TGCAGCGTTGTAGGCCTGGGACCGGGACACATGAACACTGAAGCTTTCTTT; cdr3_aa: CSVVGLGPGHMNTEAFF
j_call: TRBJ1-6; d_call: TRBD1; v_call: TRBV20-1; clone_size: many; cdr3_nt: TGCAGTGCCGCCGACAGGGCTGATTCACCCCTCCACTTT; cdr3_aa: CSAADRADSPLHF
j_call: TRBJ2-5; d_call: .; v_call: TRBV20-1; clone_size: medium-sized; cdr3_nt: TGCAGTGCCCCGGCGAGCGGAGCGAGGGGAAAGACCCAGTACTTC; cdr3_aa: CSAPASGARGKTQYF
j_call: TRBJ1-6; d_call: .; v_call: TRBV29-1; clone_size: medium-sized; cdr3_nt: TGCAGCTCAGGAGGCCAGTGGAACTTGGGCTCCTATAATTCACCCCTCCACTTT; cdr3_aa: CSSGGQWNLGSYNSPLHF
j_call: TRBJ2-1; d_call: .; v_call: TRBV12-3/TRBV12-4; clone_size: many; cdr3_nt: TGTGCCAGCAGTTTGGACGGTAGTGGCAATGAGCAGTTCTTC; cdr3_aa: CASSLDGSGNEQFF
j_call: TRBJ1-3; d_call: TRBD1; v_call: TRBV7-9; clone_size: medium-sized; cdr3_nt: TGTGCCAGCAGCCATAGGACAGGGGGAGCTGGAAACACCATATATTTT; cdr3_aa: CASSHRTGGAGNTIYF
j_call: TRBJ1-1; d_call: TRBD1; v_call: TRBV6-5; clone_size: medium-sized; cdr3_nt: TGTGCCAGCAGTTCTACAGGGGGGTACACTGAAGCTTTCTTT; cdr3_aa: CASSSTGGYTEAFF
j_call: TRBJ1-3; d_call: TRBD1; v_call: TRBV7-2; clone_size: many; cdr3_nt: TGTGCCAGCAGCGTTGACAGGGGGCCTGGAAACACCATATATTTT; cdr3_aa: CASSVDRGPGNTIYF
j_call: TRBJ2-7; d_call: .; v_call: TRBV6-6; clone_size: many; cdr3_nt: TGTGCCAGCAGTTACGATGTAGGGTACGAGCAGTACTTC; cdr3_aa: CASSYDVGYEQYF
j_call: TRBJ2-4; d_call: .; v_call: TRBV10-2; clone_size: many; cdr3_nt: TGCGCCAGCAGTCCGGGGCGCATTCAGTACTTC; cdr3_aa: CASSPGRIQYF
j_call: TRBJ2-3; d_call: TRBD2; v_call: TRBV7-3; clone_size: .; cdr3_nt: TGTGCCAGCAGCCCGGGGGGGGGGACAGATACGCAGTATTTT; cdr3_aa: CASSPGGGTDTQYF
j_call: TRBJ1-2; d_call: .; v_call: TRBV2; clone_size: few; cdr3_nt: TGTGCCAGCAGTGACAGGGGAGGCTATGGCTACACCTTC; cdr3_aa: CASSDRGGYGYTF
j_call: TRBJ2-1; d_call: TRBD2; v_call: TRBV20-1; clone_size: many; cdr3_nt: TGCAGTGCCAGCCGGGAAGCGGGAGGTGGAGTAGGTGAGCAGTTCTTC; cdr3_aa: CSASREAGGGVGEQFF
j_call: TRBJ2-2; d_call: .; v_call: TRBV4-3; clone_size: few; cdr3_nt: TGCGCCAGCAGCCAAGTACAGGGCGGGGAGCTGTTTTTT; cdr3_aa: CASSQVQGGELFF
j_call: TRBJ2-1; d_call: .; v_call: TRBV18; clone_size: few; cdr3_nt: TGTGCCAGCTCACCACCAACAGGGTTGTACAATGAGCAGTTCTTC; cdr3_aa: CASSPPTGLYNEQFF
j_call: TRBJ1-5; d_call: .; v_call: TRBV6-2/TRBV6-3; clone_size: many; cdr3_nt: TGTGCCAGCATGGGAGGCCCCAATCAGCCCCAGCATTTT; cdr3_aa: CASMGGPNQPQHF
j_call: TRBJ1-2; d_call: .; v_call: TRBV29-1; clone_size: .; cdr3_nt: TGCAGCGTTGATCGGGTCGACTATGGCTACACCTTC; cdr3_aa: CSVDRVDYGYTF
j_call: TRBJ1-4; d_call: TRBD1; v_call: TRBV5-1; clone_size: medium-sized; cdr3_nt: TGCGCCAGCAGCTTAGAGGACAGGGGACACCTGTTTTTT; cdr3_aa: CASSLEDRGHLFF
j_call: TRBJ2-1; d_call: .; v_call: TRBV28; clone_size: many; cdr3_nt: TGTGCCAGCAGTTTGGAGGTTGCGGCGGGTAGGAATGAGCAGTTCTTC; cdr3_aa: CASSLEVAAGRNEQFF
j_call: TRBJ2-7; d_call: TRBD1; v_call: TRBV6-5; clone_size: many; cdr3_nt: TGTGCCAGCAGTCCGACAGGGTTGGGATCCTACGAGCAGTACTTC; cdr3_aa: CASSPTGLGSYEQYF
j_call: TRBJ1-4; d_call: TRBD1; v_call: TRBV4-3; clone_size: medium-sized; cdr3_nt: TGCGCCAGCAGCCAGATGACAGGGCAGGGGGAAAAACTGTTTTTT; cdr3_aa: CASSQMTGQGEKLFF
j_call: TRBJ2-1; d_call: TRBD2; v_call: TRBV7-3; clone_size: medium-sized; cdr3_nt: TGTGCCAGCAGCTTTAGCGGGAGGGCCTACAATGAGCAGTTCTTC; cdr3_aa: CASSFSGRAYNEQFF
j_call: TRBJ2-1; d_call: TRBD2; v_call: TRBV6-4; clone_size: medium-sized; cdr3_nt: TGTGCCAGCAGTGGCGGGACTAGCGGGAGCAATGAGCAGTTCTTC; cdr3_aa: CASSGGTSGSNEQFF
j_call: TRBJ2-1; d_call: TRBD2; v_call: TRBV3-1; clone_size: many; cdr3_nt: TGTGCCAGCAGGCAAGAAACTAGCGGGAGGGGCTCTCAGTTCTTC; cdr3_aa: CASRQETSGRGSQFF